The 17 T cell receptor beta chains in this list originate from one sample, sequenced in a study of cytomegalovirus exposure and HLA in healthy donors. PCR amplification relied on 60 Vbeta primers (plus 13 Jbeta primers). The repertoire was sequenced with immunoSEQ multiplex PCR; TCRdb's copy has only in-frame clones and lacks some. The table lists some 220,000 clones, roughly 81% of them singletons. Source material: PBMCs. The receptors stem from a girl aged 2-15 years in good health and CMV-seronegative.

The chain couples TRBV29-1 to TRBJ1-2; D might be TRBD1 (6 bases). The CDR3 spans 14 residues. V lost 4 bases, J lost 6 bases, and 18 bases lay in between. Germline V gene lookup returns CDR1 SQVTM and CDR2 ANQGSEA. Here the CDR3 reads CSVAQTGWSNGYTF. The CDR3 DNA sequence: TGCAGCGTTGCCCAGACAGGATGGTCCAATGGCTACACCTTC.

This rearrangement joins TRBV6-5 to TRBJ1-1; D call uncertain. The V and J ends lost 0 bases and 0 bases respectively, with 11 bases between them. The CDR3 spans 16 residues. CDR1 is MNHEY and CDR2 is SVGAGI in the germline V gene. This CDR3 reads CASSYSLGTLNTEAFF. The CDR3 DNA reads as TGTGCCAGCAGTTACTCACTGGGCACTTTGAACACTGAAGCTTTCTTT.

The J gene is TRBJ2-5, the V gene TRBV10-3, with 8 nucleotides matching TRBD2. TRBJ2-7 explains the end of the DNA better; the J call may be wrong. The CDR3 runs 15 residues. CDR1 ENHRY and CDR2 SYGVKD come from the germline V gene. DNA of the CDR3: TGTGCCATCAGTGAGCCGGGACTAGGCCCCTACGAGCAGTACTTC. Translated: CAISEPGLGPYEQYF.

V and J are TRBV6-5 and TRBJ2-7; 9 nucleotides align to TRBD1. V lost 11 bases to trimming and J lost 2 bases; unmatched junction nucleotides: 10. The CDR3 covers 14 residues. Germline CDR1 reads MNHEY; CDR2 reads SVGAGI. CDR3 sequence (DNA): TGTGCCGTTCGGCGGGACAGGGACGCCTACGAGCAGTACTTC. This codes for CAVRRDRDAYEQYF.

The gene calls are TRBV6-9 and TRBJ1-4, with no clear D. CDR1 MNHGY and CDR2 SVAAGI come from the germline V gene. The V end was cut by 6 bases, the J end by 2 bases, with 16 bases between. CDR3 length: 16 amino acids. DNA for the CDR3: TGTGCCAGCAGACATAATTTTCGGGGTACTAATGAAAAACTGTTTTTT. Translated: CASRHNFRGTNEKLFF.

This chain links TRBV5-4 with TRBJ2-3, with TRBD2 matching over 10 bases. After removal of 4 bases from V and 2 bases from J, the junction contained 7 bases not matched to a gene. Germline lookup yields CDR1 SGHNT and CDR2 YYREEE (reference sequence). This CDR3 spans 16 amino acids. The CDR3: CASSLGAGGVTDTQYF. The DNA for the CDR3 is TGTGCCAGCAGCCTGGGAGCGGGAGGGGTCACAGATACGCAGTATTTT. Filled out from reference TRBV5-4 and TRBJ2-3, the complete variable domain reads ETGVTQSPTHLIKTRGQQVTLRCSSQSGHNTVSWYQQALGQGPQFIFQYYREEENGRGNFPPRFSGLQFPNYSSELNVNALELDDSALYLCASSLGAGGVTDTQYFGPGTRLTVL.

The chain has TRBV4-2 and TRBJ2-5; 10 bases map to TRBD2. V lost 0 bases, J lost 3 bases, and 10 bases stayed unmatched. The CDR3 runs to 18 residues. CDR1 and CDR2 from the germline V gene are LGHNA and YNFKEQ. The CDR3 here is CASSQEFRRAGGEETQYF. CDR3 bases: TGTGCCAGCAGCCAAGAATTCCGAAGAGCGGGAGGGGAAGAGACCCAGTACTTC.

This rearrangement joins TRBV6-5 to TRBJ1-4; D is unresolved. Germline values: CDR1 MNHEY, CDR2 SVGAGI. This CDR3 comprises 15 residues. V was cut by 0 bases and J by 0 bases, with 5 bases left in between. The DNA for the CDR3 is TGTGCCAGCAGTTACTCCAGTGCAACTAATGAAAAACTGTTTTTT. Its protein is CASSYSSATNEKLFF.

The chain has TRBV7-9 and TRBJ2-1, with TRBD2 matching 7 bases. The germline V gene has CDR1 SEHNR and CDR2 FQNEAQ (reference sequence). The CDR3 extends over 15 amino acids. V was clipped by 1 base and J by 4 bases; unmatched bases: 4. The CDR3 sequence is CASSLVHGGYNEQFF. DNA of the CDR3: TGTGCCAGCAGCTTAGTTCACGGGGGGTACAATGAGCAGTTCTTC.

The table lists this clone with a count of one. The chain has TRBV10-2 and TRBJ2-7; 10 bases line up with TRBD2. Germline V CDR1 and CDR2: WSHSY, SAAADI. This CDR3 is 14 amino acids long. V was pared by 6 bases and J by 0 bases, with 2 bases of the junction left unmatched. This CDR3 is CASRASGSSYEQYF. The CDR3 DNA reads TGCGCCAGCAGAGCTAGCGGGAGCTCCTACGAGCAGTACTTC.

This clone has a single count. The chain couples TRBV11-2 to TRBJ2-7; 11 nucleotides line up with TRBD1. The CDR3 sequence is 19 residues long. Germline V gives CDR1 SGHAT, CDR2 FQNNGV. V dropped 6 bases and J dropped 2; count of bases not matched to a gene: 18. In DNA form, the CDR3 reads TGTGCCAGCAGGAAGAAAAAACTATTTGGGACAGGGGGAACCTACGAGCAGTACTTC. It translates to CASRKKKLFGTGGTYEQYF.

This clone was picked up one time. The chain carries TRBV6-1 and TRBJ2-7, with 9 bases lining up with TRBD2. V lost 7 bases, J lost 3 bases, and 1 base stayed unmatched. The germline CDR1 and CDR2 sequences are MNHNS and SASEGT. This CDR3 has 12 residues. CDR3 bases: TGTGCCAGCACGACTAGCGGCTACGAGCAGTACTTC. Translating gives CASTTSGYEQYF.

The rearrangement uses TRBV14 and TRBJ1-1; the D is unclear. V lost 1 base and J 1 base, leaving 4 bases between the germline ends. The germline V gene encodes CDR1 SGHDN and CDR2 FVKESK. The CDR3 covers 13 residues. CDR3 residues: CASSQGPNTEAFF. The CDR3 nucleotides read TGTGCCAGCAGCCAAGGGCCGAACACTGAAGCTTTCTTT.

The V and J genes are TRBV6-1 and TRBJ1-5; a possible D gene is TRBD1 (5 bases). The CDR3 runs 13 residues. Between the trimmed V and J ends, which lost 8 bases and 3 bases, there was a span of 11 bases. The germline gives CDR1 MNHNS, CDR2 SASEGT. The CDR3 is CASLQVINQPQHF. CDR3 nucleotide sequence: TGTGCCAGCTTACAGGTGATCAATCAGCCCCAGCATTTT.

A few counts support this clone. The chain combines TRBV5-6 with TRBJ1-1; D not certain. Trimming took 2 bases from V and 1 from J, leaving 3 bases between them. The CDR3 consists of 12 residues. Germline assignment: CDR1 SGHDT and CDR2 YYEEEE. In DNA, the CDR3 is TGTGCCAGCAGCTTACAGAACACTGAAGCTTTCTTT. Its protein is CASSLQNTEAFF.

The chain employs TRBV14 and TRBJ2-7, with D tentatively TRBD2 (5 bases). The CDR3 is 13 amino acids. Trimming cost V 1 base and J 9 bases, with 13 bases left between them. Germline V gene data show CDR1 as SGHDN and CDR2 as FVKESK. As DNA, the CDR3 is TGTGCCAGCAGCCAAGTAAATAGTGGAGGGCAGTACTTC. Translation: CASSQVNSGGQYF. The full variable domain, rest sourced from reference TRBV14 and TRBJ2-7, is EAGVTQFPSHSVIEKGQTVTLRCDPISGHDNLYWYRRVMGKEIKFLLHFVKESKQDESGMPNNRFLAERTGGTYSTLKVQPAELEDSGVYFCASSQVNSGGQYFGPGTRLTVT.

The chain recombines TRBV19 with TRBJ1-5; 9 bases are a match to TRBD1. J gave up 0 bases and V 6 bases, and 6 bases lay outside the gene matches. This CDR3 comprises 16 residues. Per germline, CDR1 LNHDA and CDR2 SQIVND (reference sequence). The CDR3 protein is CASSRQGVYSNQPQHF. CDR3 nucleotide sequence: TGTGCCAGTAGCCGACAGGGGGTATATAGCAATCAGCCCCAGCATTTT.